The rows below give T cell receptor beta chains drawn from one sample of a study of vaccination and CD4 T cells after COVID-19. TCRdb processed the PCR reads anew with MiXCR; each CDR3 protein has one entry. This sample carries roughly 15,000 distinct CDR3 sequences, about 54% of them seen once, and the ten largest clones take 10%. For these receptors, no antigen is known. Sequencing was done on a sample of CD4+ T cells from blood, cultured in vitro. These receptors were taken from a human donor who had recovered from COVID-19. CDR3s include the opening cysteine and the closing phenylalanine or tryptophan. The order of the fields is J gene, clone size, V gene, D gene, CDR3 protein, CDR3 DNA. D genes are given only for firm matches. A row's size may be missing; if present it is once, few, many or a size class.

TRBJ2-3 - TRBV19 - CASSMDLTTDTQYF TGTGCCAGTAGTATGGACCTCACCACAGATACGCAGTATTTT
TRBJ2-7 - TRBV23-1 - CASSQEPTDSSYEQYF TGCGCCAGCAGTCAAGAGCCTACGGACAGCTCCTACGAGCAGTACTTC
TRBJ2-3 - TRBV6-4 TRBD1 CASSDGTAHTDTQYF TGTGCCAGCAGTGACGGGACAGCACACACAGATACGCAGTATTTT
TRBJ1-5 - TRBV20-1 TRBD1 CSALRGTDNQPQHF TGCAGTGCCCTAAGAGGGACAGACAATCAGCCCCAGCATTTT
TRBJ2-2 few TRBV20-1 TRBD2 CSARDLGGLAGGELFF TGCAGTGCTAGAGATCTCGGGGGTCTAGCGGGCGGGGAGCTGTTTTTT
TRBJ2-3 - TRBV25-1 - CTSSGRSASPFTDTQYF TGTACCAGCAGTGGTCGGTCGGCTAGTCCTTTCACAGATACGCAGTATTTT
TRBJ2-1 - TRBV15 - CATSRDLRYGLF TGTGCCACCAGCAGAGATCTGCGGTACGGGCTCTTC
TRBJ1-1 - TRBV6-1 - CASNSRAGRGEAFF TGTGCCAGCAATTCAAGGGCAGGAAGGGGTGAAGCTTTCTTT
TRBJ2-1 few TRBV20-1 TRBD2 CSAREGGSGRAEQFF TGCAGTGCTAGAGAGGGTGGTAGCGGGAGGGCCGAGCAGTTCTTC
TRBJ2-3 few TRBV5-1 - CASSPQGGLRTDTQYF TGCGCCAGCAGCCCCCAGGGTGGTCTACGCACAGATACGCAGTATTTT
TRBJ2-1 once TRBV6-1 TRBD1 CASSNGQGLYNEQFF TGTGCCAGCAGTAACGGACAGGGCCTGTACAATGAGCAGTTCTTC
TRBJ2-5 medium-sized TRBV6-5 TRBD2 CASSYSASGRAGETQYF TGTGCCAGCAGTTACTCAGCCAGCGGGAGGGCCGGGGAGACCCAGTACTTC
TRBJ2-7 - TRBV12-3/TRBV12-4 TRBD2 CASSLLGLAGVEQYF TGTGCCAGCAGTTTACTGGGACTAGCGGGAGTCGAGCAGTACTTC
TRBJ1-5 - TRBV12-3/TRBV12-4 - CASSTTGGASWNQPQHF TGTGCCAGCAGTACAACGGGTGGAGCGTCGTGGAATCAGCCCCAGCATTTT
TRBJ2-6 - TRBV20-1 TRBD1 CSAAHRGTSGANVLTF TGCAGTGCTGCCCACAGGGGTACCTCTGGGGCCAACGTCCTGACTTTC
TRBJ1-6 few TRBV20-1 - CSAVRRANSPLHF TGCAGTGCGGTTCGGAGGGCGAATTCACCCCTCCACTTT
TRBJ1-2 - TRBV7-8 - CASSREGFNGYTF TGTGCCAGCAGCCGCGAAGGGTTTAATGGCTACACCTTC
TRBJ2-5 few TRBV28 TRBD2 CASSTPGLDETQYF TGTGCCAGCAGTACCCCGGGACTAGACGAGACCCAGTACTTC
TRBJ1-5 few TRBV7-8 TRBD1 CASSFVSGGTRRNQPQHF TGTGCCAGCAGCTTTGTGTCAGGGGGAACAAGGCGGAATCAGCCCCAGCATTTT
TRBJ1-2 - TRBV19 - CASSPDRMNYGYTF TGTGCCAGTAGTCCCGACCGGATGAACTATGGCTACACCTTC
TRBJ1-6 few TRBV12-1 - CASASAALSSYNSPLHF TGTGCCAGCGCCTCCGCGGCGTTGAGCTCCTATAATTCACCCCTCCACTTT
TRBJ2-5 few TRBV7-3 - CASSPSEDRGETQYF TGTGCCAGCAGCCCGAGTGAGGACAGAGGAGAGACCCAGTACTTC
TRBJ2-7 - TRBV7-3 TRBD2 CASSVLAGGDYEQYF TGTGCCAGCAGCGTTTTAGCGGGAGGGGATTACGAGCAGTACTTC
TRBJ2-1 - TRBV20-1 - CSARGTHEQFF TGCAGTGCTAGAGGGACACATGAGCAGTTCTTC
TRBJ2-5 - TRBV4-1 - CASSQIRDLGETQYF TGCGCCAGCAGCCAAATCAGGGACCTGGGGGAGACCCAGTACTTC
TRBJ2-1 - TRBV20-1 TRBD2 CRVSGISIEEQFF TGCAGGGTCAGCGGGATTTCTATAGAGGAGCAGTTCTTC
TRBJ1-6 few TRBV20-1 - CSARDSPKPAPLHF TGCAGTGCTAGAGATTCCCCCAAACCCGCACCCCTCCACTTT
TRBJ2-7 medium-sized TRBV20-1 - CSGYPGAGSYEQYF TGCAGTGGCTACCCGGGGGCAGGGAGTTACGAGCAGTACTTC
TRBJ2-3 few TRBV6-1 TRBD2 CASSLGGLVSDTQYF TGTGCCAGCAGCCTGGGGGGACTAGTTTCAGATACGCAGTATTTT
TRBJ1-4 - TRBV27 - CASSPHRLRDGNEKLFF TGTGCCAGCAGTCCTCACCGACTCAGGGATGGTAATGAAAAACTGTTTTTT
TRBJ1-5 - TRBV12-3/TRBV12-4 TRBD1 CASSDREGQPQHF TGTGCCAGCAGCGACAGGGAAGGCCAGCCCCAGCATTTT
TRBJ2-1 - TRBV20-1 TRBD2 CSADRAGTNEQFF TGCAGTGCCGATAGAGCGGGGACCAATGAGCAGTTCTTC
TRBJ2-7 few TRBV20-1 TRBD2 CSALTSGTSYEQYF TGCAGTGCACTGACTAGCGGGACTTCCTACGAGCAGTACTTC
TRBJ2-5 few TRBV2 TRBD2 CASSGLAGGEETQYF TGTGCCAGCAGCGGACTAGCGGGAGGGGAAGAGACCCAGTACTTC
TRBJ2-5 - TRBV6-1 TRBD2 CASSERGTKETQYF TGTGCCAGCAGCGAGCGGGGGACTAAGGAGACCCAGTACTTC
TRBJ2-1 few TRBV5-4 - CASSSPRQANEQFF TGTGCCAGCAGCTCCCCGCGACAGGCCAATGAGCAGTTCTTC
TRBJ1-2 - TRBV20-1 - CSAQRDIGGYTF TGCAGTGCTCAGCGGGACATCGGAGGCTACACCTTC
TRBJ2-2 - TRBV20-1 TRBD2 CSARLTRTSYTGELFF TGCAGTGCTAGACTCACCCGGACTAGCTACACCGGGGAGCTGTTTTTT
TRBJ2-3 - TRBV6-5 - CASSYSKVFPDTQYF TGTGCCAGCAGTTACTCGAAGGTCTTCCCGGATACGCAGTATTTT
TRBJ1-5 - TRBV28 - CASSLRRWQPQHF TGTGCCAGCAGTTTAAGGAGGTGGCAGCCCCAGCATTTT
TRBJ2-3 few TRBV20-1 - CSARVSGDTQYF TGCAGTGCTAGAGTGAGCGGAGATACGCAGTATTTT
TRBJ2-1 - TRBV20-1 TRBD1 CSAPEFGQGVQFF TGCAGTGCCCCCGAGTTTGGACAGGGGGTACAGTTCTTC
TRBJ1-5 - TRBV19 TRBD1 CASSIGTGVGNQPQHF TGTGCCAGTAGTATAGGGACAGGGGTTGGGAATCAGCCCCAGCATTTT
TRBJ2-7 few TRBV20-1 TRBD1 CSSDAGQGTSEQYF TGCAGCTCGGACGCGGGACAGGGGACCAGCGAGCAGTACTTC
TRBJ1-5 - TRBV20-1 - CSARTDRPNQPQHF TGCAGTGCTAGGACTGACAGACCCAATCAGCCCCAGCATTTT
TRBJ2-3 - TRBV6-1 - CASSRGPGTSTDTQYF TGTGCCAGCAGTCGGGGCCCGGGTACTAGCACAGATACGCAGTATTTT
TRBJ2-2 - TRBV29-1 - CSVYAPRNTGELFF TGCAGCGTTTATGCTCCACGAAACACCGGGGAGCTGTTTTTT
TRBJ1-1 few TRBV20-1 TRBD1 CSARVDRGLGTEAFF TGCAGTGCCCGAGTCGACAGGGGGCTTGGTACTGAAGCTTTCTTT
TRBJ1-1 - TRBV6-1 TRBD1 CASSTDRGRTFF TGTGCCAGCAGCACCGACAGGGGGCGAACTTTCTTT
TRBJ2-1 - TRBV18 TRBD2 CASSALADSYNEQFF TGTGCCAGCTCAGCACTAGCGGACTCCTACAATGAGCAGTTCTTC
TRBJ2-1 - TRBV20-1 - CSARDLKGHLEQFF TGCAGTGCTAGAGATCTCAAGGGGCACCTTGAGCAGTTCTTC
TRBJ1-6 few TRBV27 TRBD1 CASSRDRRDSPLHF TGTGCCAGCAGTCGGGACAGACGTGATTCACCCCTCCACTTT
TRBJ1-2 - TRBV2 - CASTQDRNYGYTF TGTGCCAGCACTCAGGACAGAAACTATGGCTACACCTTC
TRBJ2-1 once TRBV11-1 - CASSSGGRNYNEQFF TGTGCCAGCAGCTCTGGAGGGAGGAATTACAATGAGCAGTTCTTC
TRBJ2-3 - TRBV20-1 - CSARLQLTDTQYF TGCAGTGCTAGACTACAGTTAACAGATACGCAGTATTTT
TRBJ1-6 - TRBV30 - CAWSVSQIGSPLHF TGTGCCTGGAGTGTATCCCAGATTGGGTCACCCCTCCACTTT
TRBJ1-5 few TRBV24-1 TRBD1 CATSDHRQGDNQPQHF TGTGCCACCAGTGATCACAGACAGGGTGACAATCAGCCCCAGCATTTT